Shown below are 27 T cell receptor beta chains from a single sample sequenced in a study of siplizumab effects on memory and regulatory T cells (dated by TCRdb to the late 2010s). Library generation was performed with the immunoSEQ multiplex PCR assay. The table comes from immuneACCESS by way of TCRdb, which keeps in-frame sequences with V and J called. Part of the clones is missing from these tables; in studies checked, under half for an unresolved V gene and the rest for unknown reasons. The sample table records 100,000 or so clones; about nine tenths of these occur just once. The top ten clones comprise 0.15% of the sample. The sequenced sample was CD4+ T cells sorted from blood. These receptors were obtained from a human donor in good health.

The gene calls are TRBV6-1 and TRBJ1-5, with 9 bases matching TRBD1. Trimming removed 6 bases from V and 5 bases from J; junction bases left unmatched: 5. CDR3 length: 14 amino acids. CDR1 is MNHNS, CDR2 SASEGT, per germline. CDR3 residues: CASRLTGGDQPQHF. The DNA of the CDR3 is TGTGCCAGCAGGTTAACAGGGGGCGATCAGCCCCAGCATTTT.

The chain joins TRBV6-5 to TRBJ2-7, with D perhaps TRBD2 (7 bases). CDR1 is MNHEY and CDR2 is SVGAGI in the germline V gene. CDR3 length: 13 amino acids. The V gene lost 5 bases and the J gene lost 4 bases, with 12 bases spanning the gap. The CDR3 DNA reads TGTGCCAGCAGTAACAGGGAGGGATACGAGCAGTACTTC. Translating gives CASSNREGYEQYF.

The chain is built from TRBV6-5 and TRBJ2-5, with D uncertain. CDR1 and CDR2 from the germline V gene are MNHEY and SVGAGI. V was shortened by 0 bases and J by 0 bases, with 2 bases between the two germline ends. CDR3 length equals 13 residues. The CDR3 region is CASSYSYQETQYF. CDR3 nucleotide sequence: TGTGCCAGCAGTTACTCCTACCAAGAGACCCAGTACTTC.

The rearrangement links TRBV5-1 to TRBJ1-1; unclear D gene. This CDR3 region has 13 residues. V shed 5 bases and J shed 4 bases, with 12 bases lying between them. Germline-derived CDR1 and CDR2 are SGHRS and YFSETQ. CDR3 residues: CASSEPVSTEAFF. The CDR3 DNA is TGCGCCAGCAGTGAGCCAGTATCCACTGAAGCTTTCTTT.

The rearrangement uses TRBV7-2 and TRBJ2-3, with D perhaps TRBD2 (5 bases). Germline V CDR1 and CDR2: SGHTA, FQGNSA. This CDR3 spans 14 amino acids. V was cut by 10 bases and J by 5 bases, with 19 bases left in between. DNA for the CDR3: TGTGCCACAGTAACGGACTGGCATGTAGATACGCAGTATTTT. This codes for CATVTDWHVDTQYF. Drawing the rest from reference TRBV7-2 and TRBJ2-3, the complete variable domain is GAGVSQSPSNKVTEKGKDVELRCDPISGHTALYWYRQSLGQGLEFLIYFQGNSAPDKSGLPSDRFSAERTGGSVSTLTIQRTQQEDSAVYLCATVTDWHVDTQYFGPGTRLTVL.

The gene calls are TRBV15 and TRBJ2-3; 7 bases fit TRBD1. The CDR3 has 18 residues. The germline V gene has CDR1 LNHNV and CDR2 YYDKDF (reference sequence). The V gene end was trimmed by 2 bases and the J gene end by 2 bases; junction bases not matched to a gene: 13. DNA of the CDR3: TGTGCCACCAGCAGACGAACAGGGGTGAGGGGCCCCACAGATACGCAGTATTTT. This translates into CATSRRTGVRGPTDTQYF.

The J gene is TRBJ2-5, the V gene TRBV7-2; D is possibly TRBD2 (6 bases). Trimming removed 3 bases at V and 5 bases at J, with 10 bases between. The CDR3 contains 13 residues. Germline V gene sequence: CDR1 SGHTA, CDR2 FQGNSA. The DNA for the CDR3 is TGTGCCAGCAGCTTGGGGGGTGGCGAGACCCAGTACTTC. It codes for CASSLGGGETQYF.

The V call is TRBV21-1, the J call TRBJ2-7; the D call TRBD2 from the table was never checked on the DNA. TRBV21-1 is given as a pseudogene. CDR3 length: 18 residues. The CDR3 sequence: CASSPQEGSNHLNDEQYF. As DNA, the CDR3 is TGTGCCAGCAGCCCCCAAGAGGGTTCGAACCACTTGAACGACGAGCAGTACTTC.

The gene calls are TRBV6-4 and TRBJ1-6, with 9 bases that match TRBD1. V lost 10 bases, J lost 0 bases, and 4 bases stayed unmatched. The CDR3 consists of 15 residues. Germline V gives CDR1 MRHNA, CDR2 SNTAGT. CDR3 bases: TGTGCCATCGGGACAGGGAGCTCCTATAATTCACCCCTCCACTTT. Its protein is CAIGTGSSYNSPLHF.

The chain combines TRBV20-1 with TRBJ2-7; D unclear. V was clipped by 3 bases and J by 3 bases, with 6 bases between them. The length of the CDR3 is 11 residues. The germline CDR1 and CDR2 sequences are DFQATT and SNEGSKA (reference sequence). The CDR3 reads CSASYSYEQYF. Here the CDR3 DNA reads TGCAGTGCTAGTTACAGCTACGAGCAGTACTTC.

CDR3 sequence reads: CASIGAGGWNYGYTF. The CDR3 DNA reads as TGTGCCAGTATCGGGGCAGGGGGCTGGAACTATGGCTACACCTTC. The chain joins TRBV19 to TRBJ1-2, with 8 bases that match TRBD1. The length of the CDR3 is 15 residues. The trim removed 7 bases at V and 2 bases at J, leaving 9 bases unmatched. Germline CDR1 and CDR2: LNHDA and SQIVND (reference sequence).

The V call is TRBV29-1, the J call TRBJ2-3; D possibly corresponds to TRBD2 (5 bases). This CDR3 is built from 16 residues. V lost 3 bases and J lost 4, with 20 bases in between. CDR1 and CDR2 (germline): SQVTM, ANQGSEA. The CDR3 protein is CSVDGLASTASDTQYF. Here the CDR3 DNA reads TGCAGCGTTGACGGTCTAGCAAGTACAGCATCAGATACGCAGTATTTT.

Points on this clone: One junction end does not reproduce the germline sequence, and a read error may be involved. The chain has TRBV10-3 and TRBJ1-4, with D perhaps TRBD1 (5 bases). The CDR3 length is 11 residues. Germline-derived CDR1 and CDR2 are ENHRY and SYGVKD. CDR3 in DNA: TGTGCCATCAGTGAAGGGGAAATACTGTTTTTT. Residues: CAISEGEILFF.

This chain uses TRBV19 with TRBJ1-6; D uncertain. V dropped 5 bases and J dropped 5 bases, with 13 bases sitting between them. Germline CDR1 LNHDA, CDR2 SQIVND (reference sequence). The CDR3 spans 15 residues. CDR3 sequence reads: CASSALAAHNSPLHF. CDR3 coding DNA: TGTGCCAGTAGTGCGTTGGCGGCTCATAATTCACCCCTCCACTTT.

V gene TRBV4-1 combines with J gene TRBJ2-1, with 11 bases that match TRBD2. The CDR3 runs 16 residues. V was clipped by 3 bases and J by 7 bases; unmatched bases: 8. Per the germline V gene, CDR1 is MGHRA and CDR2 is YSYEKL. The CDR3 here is CASSHLQLAGVNEQFF. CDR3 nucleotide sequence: TGCGCCAGCAGCCACCTGCAACTAGCGGGGGTGAATGAGCAGTTCTTC.

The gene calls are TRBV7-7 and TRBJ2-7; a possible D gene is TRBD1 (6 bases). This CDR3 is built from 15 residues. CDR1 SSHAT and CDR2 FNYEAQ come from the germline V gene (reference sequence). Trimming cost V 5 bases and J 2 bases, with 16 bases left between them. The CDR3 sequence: CASSPGQTFAYEQYF. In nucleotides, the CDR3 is TGTGCCAGCAGCCCCGGACAGACCTTTGCCTACGAGCAGTACTTC. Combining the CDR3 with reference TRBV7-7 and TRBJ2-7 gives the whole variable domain GAGVSQSPRYKVTKRGQDVTLRCDPISSHATLYWYQQALGQGPEFLTYFNYEAQPDKSGLPSDRFSAERPEGSISTLTIQRTEQRDSAMYRCASSPGQTFAYEQYFGPGTRLTVT.

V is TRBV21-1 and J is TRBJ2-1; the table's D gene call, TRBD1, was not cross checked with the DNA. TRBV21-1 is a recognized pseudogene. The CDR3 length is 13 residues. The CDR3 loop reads CASWGLVYNEQFF. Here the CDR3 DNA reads TGTGCCTCTTGGGGGCTTGTCTACAATGAGCAGTTCTTC.

The CDR3, as DNA: TGCGCCAGCAGCTTGGCCCATACGACAGGCAACTACGAGCAGTACTTC. Translated: CASSLAHTTGNYEQYF. The gene calls are TRBV5-1 and TRBJ2-7; D is perhaps TRBD1 (6 bases). This CDR3 is 16 amino acids long. V dropped 0 bases and J dropped 3 bases, with 16 bases sitting between them. Per germline, CDR1 SGHRS and CDR2 YFSETQ.

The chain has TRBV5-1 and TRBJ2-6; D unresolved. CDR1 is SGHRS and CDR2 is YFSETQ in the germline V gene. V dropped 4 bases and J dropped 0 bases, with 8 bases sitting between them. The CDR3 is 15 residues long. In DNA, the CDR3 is TGCGCCAGCAGCGGCACTCGCTCTGGGGCCAACGTCCTGACTTTC. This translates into CASSGTRSGANVLTF.

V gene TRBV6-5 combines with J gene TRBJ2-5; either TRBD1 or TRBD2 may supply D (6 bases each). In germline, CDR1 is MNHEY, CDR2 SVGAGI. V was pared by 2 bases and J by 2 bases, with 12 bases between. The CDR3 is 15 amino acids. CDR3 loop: CASSYEGGFQETQYF. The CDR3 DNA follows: TGTGCCAGCAGTTACGAGGGGGGATTTCAAGAGACCCAGTACTTC.

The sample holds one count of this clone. CDR3 sequence (DNA): TGTGCCAGCAGCTTAGTCCCCGGGACAGGGAACACTGAAGCTTTCTTT. It yields the protein CASSLVPGTGNTEAFF. The V call is TRBV7-2, the J call TRBJ1-1; 8 positions match TRBD1. Trimming removed 1 base from V and 1 base from J; junction bases left unmatched: 5. The CDR3 consists of 16 residues. Germline V gene data show CDR1 as SGHTA and CDR2 as FQGNSA.

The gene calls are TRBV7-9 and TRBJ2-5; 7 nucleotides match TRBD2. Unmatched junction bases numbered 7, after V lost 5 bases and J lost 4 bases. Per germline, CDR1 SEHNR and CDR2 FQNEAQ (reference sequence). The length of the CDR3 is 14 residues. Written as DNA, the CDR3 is TGTGCCAGCAGCCGACTAGCAGGGTCAGAGACCCAGTACTTC. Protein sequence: CASSRLAGSETQYF.

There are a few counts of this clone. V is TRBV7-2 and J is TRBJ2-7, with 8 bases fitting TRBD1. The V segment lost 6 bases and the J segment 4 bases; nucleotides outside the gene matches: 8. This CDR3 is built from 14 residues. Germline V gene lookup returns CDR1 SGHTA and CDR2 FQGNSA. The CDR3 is CASSRQGISYEQYF. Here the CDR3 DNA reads TGTGCCAGCAGTCGACAGGGGATCTCGTACGAGCAGTACTTC.

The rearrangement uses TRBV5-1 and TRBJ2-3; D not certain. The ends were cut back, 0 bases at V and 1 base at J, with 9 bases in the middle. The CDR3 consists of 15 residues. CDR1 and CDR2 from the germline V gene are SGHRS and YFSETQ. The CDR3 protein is CASSLGIGGTDTQYF. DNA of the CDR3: TGCGCCAGCAGCTTGGGGATCGGCGGCACAGATACGCAGTATTTT.

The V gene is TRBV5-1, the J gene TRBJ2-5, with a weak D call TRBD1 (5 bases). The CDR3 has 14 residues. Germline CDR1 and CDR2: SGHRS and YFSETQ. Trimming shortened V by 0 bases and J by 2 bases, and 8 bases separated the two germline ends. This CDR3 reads CASSLGQGQETQYF. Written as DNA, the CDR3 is TGCGCCAGCAGCTTGGGTCAGGGACAAGAGACCCAGTACTTC.

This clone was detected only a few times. The CDR3 DNA reads as TGTGCCAGCACCGGGGAGCTGTTTTTT. It codes for CASTGELFF. The rearrangement uses TRBV6-9 and TRBJ2-2; D gene ambiguous. Germline values: CDR1 MNHGY, CDR2 SVAAGI. CDR3 length: 9 amino acids. V gave up 7 bases and J gave up 6 bases, with 0 bases separating them.

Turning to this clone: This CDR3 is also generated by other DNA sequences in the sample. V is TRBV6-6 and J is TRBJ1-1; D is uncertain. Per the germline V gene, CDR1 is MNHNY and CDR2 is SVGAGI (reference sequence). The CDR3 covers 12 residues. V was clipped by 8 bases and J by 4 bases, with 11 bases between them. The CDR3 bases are TGTGCCAGCGGCTGGGCGGGCACTGAAGCTTTCTTT. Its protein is CASGWAGTEAFF.